This entry concerns a single T cell receptor beta chain. Its specificity is not known. The sample belongs to a study of OX40 agonist ivuxolimab in advanced cancers. Study at large: Patients in the trial were receiving intravenous ivuxolimab every 2 weeks, at doses of 0.01 to 10 mg/kg. Study findings and constraints: Blood T cells, both CD4+ and CD8+, expanded clonally by week 6 at 0.1 to 3.0 mg/kg.

Repertoires were generated with immunoSEQ multiplex PCR, while TCRdb's copy carries only in-frame clones and drops some. The data show tens of thousands of clones, roughly 91% seen once. The receptor was derived from an adult with an advanced solid tumor such as melanoma, head and neck, liver or kidney cancer. Here the sequenced sample was CD4+ or CD8+ T cells sorted from blood, taken in a trial of the OX40 agonist ivuxolimab.

In DNA form, the CDR3 reads TGCGCCAGCAGCTTGGGACCGGAGGGAAGTGAAAAACTGTTTTTT. Translation gives CASSLGPEGSEKLFF. The gene calls are TRBV5-1 and TRBJ1-4; no reliable D call. Germline V gene data show CDR1 as SGHRS and CDR2 as YFSETQ. Trimming pared 0 bases from V and 7 bases from J, leaving 13 bases between. This CDR3 is built from 15 residues.